The 25 T cell receptor beta chains listed next were all sequenced from one sample in a study of blood T cell repertoires in COVID-19. Measured with immunoSEQ multiplex PCR; TCRdb has only the in-frame clones, and not every one. The sample has 65,000 to 75,000 clones, roughly 84% seen once; the top ten hold around 29%. What was sequenced was peripheral blood. The receptors derive from an elderly woman with active or convalescent COVID-19.

Written as DNA, the CDR3 is TGTGCCAGCAGCTTCCGACCGACAGGGGGAGGTTATGGCTACACCTTC. Translated: CASSFRPTGGGYGYTF. The rearrangement uses TRBV7-2 and TRBJ1-2; 9 bases match TRBD1. The germline CDR1 and CDR2 sequences are SGHTA and FQGNSA. V lost 3 bases to trimming and J lost 5 bases; unmatched junction nucleotides: 10. The CDR3 loop spans 16 amino acids. The variable domain in full, with the rest retrieved from reference TRBV7-2 and TRBJ1-2, is GAGVSQSPSNKVTEKGKDVELRCDPISGHTALYWYRQSLGQGLEFLIYFQGNSAPDKSGLPSDRFSAERTGGSVSTLTIQRTQQEDSAVYLCASSFRPTGGGYGYTFGSGTRLTVV.

The chain combines TRBV20-1 with TRBJ2-7; 9 bases map to TRBD2. The ends lost 3 bases at V and 5 bases at J; junction bases unmatched: 14. Germline loops: CDR1 DFQATT, CDR2 SNEGSKA (reference sequence). This CDR3 spans 16 amino acids. CDR3 bases: TGCAGTGCTAGTCCCCCTCCAGCGGGGGGTTCCAACGAGCAGTACTTC. Translating gives CSASPPPAGGSNEQYF.

The chain employs TRBV30 and TRBJ1-1; no firm D call. The CDR3 sequence is 10 residues long. With 2 bases removed from V and 11 bases from J, the gap between germline ends came to 9 bases. Germline CDR1 GTSNPN, CDR2 SVGIG (reference sequence). DNA of the CDR3: TGTGCCTGGAGTATGGAGGGCGCTTTCTTT. Protein sequence: CAWSMEGAFF.

This clone has just a few counts. This rearrangement joins TRBV29-1 to TRBJ2-1, with 8 positions matching TRBD2. V was pared by 6 bases and J by 5 bases, with 12 bases of the junction left unmatched. Germline lookup yields CDR1 SQVTM and CDR2 ANQGSEA. CDR3 length: 15 amino acids. CDR3 bases: TGCAGCGTGGCGGGGGGCAGGGGACTTAACAATGAGCAGTTCTTC. Translating it yields CSVAGGRGLNNEQFF.

The chain is built from TRBV14 and TRBJ1-1; no clear D. Trimming pared 6 bases from V and 10 bases from J, leaving 24 bases between. The germline V gene encodes CDR1 SGHDN and CDR2 FVKESK. The CDR3 contains 15 residues. The CDR3 region has the DNA TGTGCCAGCAGTCACCCCGGGAGCGGTCGCCTTTTAGCTTTCTTT. Its translation: CASSHPGSGRLLAFF.

J is TRBJ1-1 and V is TRBV4-1; no clear D. Trimming took off 0 bases at V and 6 bases at J, with 8 bases between the two ends. This CDR3 contains 13 residues. Germline V gene lookup returns CDR1 MGHRA and CDR2 YSYEKL. CDR3: CASSQDYGSEAFF. DNA for the CDR3: TGCGCCAGCAGCCAAGATTACGGGTCTGAAGCTTTCTTT.

There are a few counts of this clone. The chain links TRBV18 to TRBJ1-1; 9 nucleotides line up with TRBD1. The CDR3 has 16 amino acids. Germline V gene data show CDR1 as KGHSH and CDR2 as LQKENI. V lost 6 bases and J lost 2; bases outside the gene matches: 10. The CDR3 loop is CASSPTGGLFNTEAFF. The DNA for the CDR3 is TGTGCCAGCTCGCCCACAGGGGGCCTCTTTAACACTGAAGCTTTCTTT.

The rearrangement uses TRBV6-2 or TRBV6-3 and TRBJ2-3, with TRBD1 matching over 7 bases. Trimming removed 5 bases from V and 5 bases from J; junction bases left unmatched: 19. This CDR3 region has 18 residues. The germline V gene encodes CDR1 MNHEY and CDR2 SVGEGT. Here the CDR3 DNA reads TGTGCCAGCAGTCAAGCAACCGACAGGGCGGAAAATATAGATACGCAGTATTTT. Amino acid sequence: CASSQATDRAENIDTQYF.

This sequence joins TRBV7-2 and TRBJ2-7; D gene unclear. The V and J ends lost 4 bases and 0 bases respectively, with 4 bases between them. Per the germline V gene, CDR1 is SGHTA and CDR2 is FQGNSA. The length of the CDR3 is 12 residues. CDR3 residues: CASSSNSYEQYF. In DNA form, the CDR3 reads TGTGCCAGCAGCTCTAACTCCTACGAGCAGTACTTC.

V usage is TRBV19 and J usage is TRBJ2-1; 7 nucleotides line up with TRBD2. The junction had 10 bases not matched to a gene; V was cut back by 5 bases and J by 6 bases. This CDR3 region has 15 residues. Germline V gene data show CDR1 as LNHDA and CDR2 as SQIVND (reference sequence). CDR3 loop: CASSVSGGWVNEQFF. For the CDR3, the DNA is TGTGCCAGTAGTGTCTCCGGGGGGTGGGTCAATGAGCAGTTCTTC.

V and J are TRBV24-1 and TRBJ1-5; 7 bases are shared with TRBD1. The CDR3 extends over 16 amino acids. Losses at the gene ends were 12 bases for V and 5 bases for J; bases not matched to a gene: 18. CDR1 is KGHDR, CDR2 SFDVKD, per germline. CDR3 amino acids: CAATRLDREADQPQHF. Written as DNA, the CDR3 is TGTGCCGCCACTCGTCTCGACAGGGAAGCGGATCAGCCCCAGCATTTT.

The CDR3: CASSSESQGWNEQFF. The DNA for the CDR3 is TGTGCCAGCAGCTCAGAAAGCCAGGGGTGGAATGAGCAGTTCTTC. V usage is TRBV11-3 and J usage is TRBJ2-1; perhaps TRBD1 as D (6 bases). Per the germline V gene, CDR1 is SGHNT and CDR2 is YENEEA. Trimming left V 4 bases short and J 7 bases short, with 17 bases between. The CDR3 is made up of 15 amino acids. Looking up the rest from reference TRBV11-3 and TRBJ2-1 gives the full variable domain: EAGVVQSPRYKIIEKKQPVAFWCNPISGHNTLYWYLQNLGQGPELLIRYENEEAVDDSQLPKDRFSAERLKGVDSTLKIQPAELGDSAVYLCASSSESQGWNEQFFGPGTRLTVL.

The chain employs TRBV9 and TRBJ2-1, with 9 bases lining up with TRBD2. This CDR3 has 15 residues. Germline V lookup: CDR1 SGDLS, CDR2 YYNGEE. With 4 bases clipped from V and 2 bases from J, the junction kept 4 bases outside the gene matches. The CDR3 coding sequence is TGTGCCAGCAGCCCGAGCGGGGGGACCTACAATGAGCAGTTCTTC. As protein: CASSPSGGTYNEQFF.

V usage is TRBV28 and J usage is TRBJ1-6, with TRBD1 matching over 7 bases. Germline V gene sequence: CDR1 MDHEN, CDR2 SYDVKM. The CDR3 is 16 residues long. CDR3 amino acids: CASRTRGLILNSPLHF. CDR3 DNA: TGTGCTTCGCGGACCAGGGGGTTGATTCTGAATTCACCCCTCCACTTT. The variable domain in full, with the rest retrieved from reference TRBV28 and TRBJ1-6, is DVKVTQSSRYLVKRTGEKVFLECVQDMDHENMFWYRQDPGLGLRLIYFSYDVKMKEKGDIPEGYSVSREKKERFSLILESASTNQTSMYLCASRTRGLILNSPLHFGNGTRLTVT.

The V call is TRBV4-3, the J call TRBJ2-1, with D perhaps matching TRBD1 (6 bases). The CDR3 has 15 amino acids. Trimming stripped 0 bases from V and 8 bases from J, with 14 bases between. The germline CDR1 and CDR2 sequences are LGHNA and YSLEER. CDR3 sequence (DNA): TGCGCCAGCAGCCAAGATCTGAGGGGGTTGGATGAGCAGTTCTTC. As protein: CASSQDLRGLDEQFF.

The V call is TRBV19, the J call TRBJ1-2, with D perhaps matching TRBD1 (6 bases). From germline, CDR1 is LNHDA and CDR2 SQIVND (reference sequence). V shed 1 base and J shed 6 bases, with 12 bases lying between them. This CDR3 contains 14 residues. CDR3 region: CASSIGTGYDGYTF. The CDR3 bases are TGTGCCAGTAGTATAGGTACAGGGTACGATGGCTACACCTTC.

V and J are TRBV28 and TRBJ2-7; TRBD1 aligns across 7 bases. CDR3 length: 13 amino acids. Losses at the gene ends were 6 bases for V and 3 bases for J; bases not matched to a gene: 5. The germline CDR1 and CDR2 sequences are MDHEN and SYDVKM. The CDR3 nucleotides read TGTGCCAGCAGCAGGGGGACACACTACGAGCAGTACTTC. It translates to CASSRGTHYEQYF.

Here the CDR3 reads CSASVYNEQFF. As DNA, the CDR3 is TGCAGTGCTAGCGTTTACAATGAGCAGTTCTTC. The chain recombines TRBV20-1 with TRBJ2-1, with D unresolved. Trimming left V 3 bases short and J 4 bases short, with 4 bases between. Germline V gene data show CDR1 as DFQATT and CDR2 as SNEGSKA (reference sequence). The CDR3 is 11 residues long.

This clone was observed a single time. V usage is TRBV4-1 and J usage is TRBJ2-5; TRBD2 is a possible D gene (5 bases). V lost 2 bases to trimming and J lost 4 bases, with 17 bases between them. The CDR3 has 16 residues. The germline V gene encodes CDR1 MGHRA and CDR2 YSYEKL. CDR3 DNA: TGCGCCAGCAGCCAACCGGGGATAGGTCAAGGAGAGACCCAGTACTTC. Translated, it gives CASSQPGIGQGETQYF.

This chain joins TRBV5-4 and TRBJ2-3, with 7 bases that match TRBD2. This CDR3 region has 17 residues. CDR1 is SGHNT, CDR2 YYREEE, per germline (reference sequence). After removal of 3 bases from V and 2 bases from J, the junction contained 12 bases not matched to a gene. The CDR3 DNA reads as TGTGCCAGCAGCTCCCCGACTAGCACCCGAAACACAGATACGCAGTATTTT. It yields the protein CASSSPTSTRNTDTQYF.

The CDR3 DNA is TGTGCCAGTAGTATAGATCCGCGGGGATTGAACACTGAAGCTTTCTTT. The encoded protein is CASSIDPRGLNTEAFF. The chain links TRBV19 to TRBJ1-1; no clear D gene. Per the germline V gene, CDR1 is LNHDA and CDR2 is SQIVND (reference sequence). The CDR3 length is 16 residues. V was clipped by 0 bases and J by 0 bases, with 11 bases between them.

The CDR3 is CASSIWTGDDYGYTF. CDR3 nucleotide sequence: TGTGCCAGCAGCATATGGACAGGGGATGACTATGGCTACACCTTC. This chain links TRBV11-3 with TRBJ1-2, with TRBD1 matching over 9 bases. The junction had 7 bases not matched to a gene; V was cut back by 5 bases and J by 3 bases. CDR3 length equals 15 residues. CDR1 and CDR2 from the germline V gene are SGHNT and YENEEA.

This clone came up a few times. J is TRBJ1-2 and V is TRBV6-2 or TRBV6-3; 7 nucleotides agree with TRBD1. V dropped 0 bases and J dropped 0; count of bases not matched to a gene: 4. Germline CDR1 MNHEY, CDR2 SVGEGT. The CDR3 covers 16 residues. The CDR3, as DNA: TGTGCCAGCAGTTACTCATCCGGGACAGCTAACTATGGCTACACCTTC. It codes for CASSYSSGTANYGYTF.

This chain uses TRBV9 with TRBJ1-1; no reliable D call. The V gene's germline CDR1 is SGDLS and CDR2 YYNGEE. This CDR3 is 13 amino acids long. V shed 3 bases and J shed 2 bases, with 8 bases lying between them. The CDR3 bases are TGTGCCAGCAGCGGGCGACTCAACACTGAAGCTTTCTTT. Its protein is CASSGRLNTEAFF.

The genes are TRBV5-1 and TRBJ2-7, with unresolved D. The germline V gene encodes CDR1 SGHRS and CDR2 YFSETQ. The V and J ends lost 1 base and 2 bases respectively, with 16 bases between them. This CDR3 is built from 16 residues. The CDR3 spells CASSLPTSQETYEQYF. The CDR3 DNA is TGCGCCAGCAGCTTGCCTACAAGTCAGGAAACCTACGAGCAGTACTTC.